This TCR beta chain was observed in a study of T-cell memory formation after mild COVID-19. There are 15 residues in the CDR3. V was clipped by 0 bases and J by 5 bases; unmatched bases: 6. Germline lookup yields CDR1 SGDLS and CDR2 YYNGEE. Study conclusions and caveats: The finding that pre-infection memory included some responding clones suggested that cross-reactive memory joined. Contracting clones localized mainly to CM and EM when CD4+ and mainly to EMRA when CD8+. SARS-CoV-2 specificity of second-wave clones peaking day 37 was unconfirmed.

A note on this clonotype: Its specificity is not known.

Constant-segment-primed 5'RACE gave TCR alpha and TCR beta cDNA libraries with sample barcodes and UMIs. TCRdb passed the 5' RACE reads through MiXCR, listing each CDR3 protein once. The sample has about 360,000 distinct CDR3 sequences; approximately 13% are singletons. This chain joins TRBV9 and TRBJ2-5, with 8 bases identical to TRBD2. This receptor was obtained from a man aged 18 to 30 who had mild COVID-19 (a few samples of this study predate the infection). Cell type and time point are not known. Material: PBMCs or a T cell subset sorted from them (not recorded which). Here the CDR3 reads CASSVVGGAVETQYF. DNA for the CDR3: TGTGCCAGCAGCGTAGTCGGGGGGGCAGTGGAGACCCAGTACTTC.